The 12 T cell receptor beta chains below were found in one sample sequenced in a study of cytomegalovirus exposure and HLA in healthy donors. The PCR was carried out with 60 Vbeta primers and 13 Jbeta primers. Libraries were prepared by immunoSEQ multiplex PCR; TCRdb keeps only in-frame clonotypes and omits some of them. The repertoire holds around 130,000 clones, over 75% seen once, with roughly 5.7% in the top ten. Input material: PBMCs. These receptors all stem from a man aged 30 to 45 in good health and CMV-seronegative.

This chain connects TRBV9 to TRBJ1-4; TRBD1 agrees at 9 bases. The CDR3 contains 16 residues. Germline trimming cut 3 bases from V and 8 bases from J; bases unmatched to any gene: 11. CDR1 and CDR2 from the germline V gene are SGDLS and YYNGEE. CDR3 DNA sequence: TGTGCCAGCAGCGCCTCCCCAGGGACAGGGCCAGAAAAACTGTTTTTT. Translation: CASSASPGTGPEKLFF.

This chain uses TRBV11-2 with TRBJ2-7; D gene uncertain. The CDR3 is 16 amino acids. In germline, CDR1 is SGHAT, CDR2 FQNNGV. Trimming cost V 0 bases and J 0 bases, with 12 bases left between them. CDR3 sequence: CASSLDGPDSSYEQYF. The CDR3 region has the DNA TGTGCCAGCAGCTTAGATGGGCCTGATAGCTCCTACGAGCAGTACTTC.

The CDR3 bases are TGTGCCAGCAGTCAGGCAAACAGGCCGGATACGCAGTATTTT. Its translation is CASSQANRPDTQYF. V and J are TRBV6-5 and TRBJ2-3, with D possibly being TRBD1 (5 bases). CDR1 is MNHEY and CDR2 is SVGAGI in the germline V gene. The germline V and J ends were trimmed by 5 bases and 6 bases, with 15 bases remaining between them. The CDR3 loop spans 14 amino acids.

The J gene is TRBJ2-3, the V gene TRBV11-3, with TRBD2 matching 12 bases. V lost 4 bases, J lost 1 base, and 6 bases stayed unmatched. Germline values: CDR1 SGHNT, CDR2 YENEEA. CDR3 length: 17 residues. CDR3 DNA sequence: TGTGCCAGCAGCTCATGGACTAGCGGGGTTGGCACAGATACGCAGTATTTT. Translation gives CASSSWTSGVGTDTQYF.

The chain uses TRBV28 and TRBJ2-6; TRBD1 agrees at 8 bases. CDR1 MDHEN and CDR2 SYDVKM come from the germline V gene. The CDR3 is 17 amino acids. The V segment lost 7 bases and the J segment 0 bases; nucleotides outside the gene matches: 8. CDR3 sequence reads: CASIGDRGISGANVLTF. CDR3 nucleotide sequence: TGTGCCAGCATAGGTGACAGGGGTATCTCTGGGGCCAACGTCCTGACTTTC.

The chain uses TRBV28 and TRBJ1-2, with D possibly matching TRBD1 (5 bases). CDR3 length equals 13 residues. Germline V gene lookup returns CDR1 MDHEN and CDR2 SYDVKM. The ends were cut back, 3 bases at V and 5 bases at J, with 10 bases in the middle. CDR3 nucleotides: TGTGCCAGCAGTTTTCGGGACTCGTATGGCTACACCTTC. Its protein is CASSFRDSYGYTF.

As concerns this clone: Other DNA sequences in this sample translate to the same CDR3. The chain links TRBV5-4 to TRBJ2-5; D not resolved. Germline V lookup: CDR1 SGHNT, CDR2 YYREEE (reference sequence). Trimming stripped 0 bases from V and 5 bases from J, with 8 bases between. The CDR3 loop spans 13 amino acids. Here the CDR3 reads CASSLGLRETQYF. The CDR3 DNA is TGTGCCAGCAGCTTGGGGTTGCGGGAGACCCAGTACTTC. The complete variable domain, with remaining parts taken from reference TRBV5-4 and TRBJ2-5, reads ETGVTQSPTHLIKTRGQQVTLRCSSQSGHNTVSWYQQALGQGPQFIFQYYREEENGRGNFPPRFSGLQFPNYSSELNVNALELDDSALYLCASSLGLRETQYFGPGTRLLVL.

The chain carries TRBV9 and TRBJ1-2; weak D call: TRBD1 (6 bases). The germline V gene encodes CDR1 SGDLS and CDR2 YYNGEE. The CDR3 runs to 12 residues. Between the trimmed V and J ends, which lost 3 bases and 7 bases, there was a span of 10 bases. CDR3 DNA: TGTGCCAGCAGCGGAGTACAGGGTGGCTACACCTTC. It specifies CASSGVQGGYTF. Drawing the rest from reference TRBV9 and TRBJ1-2, the complete variable domain is DSGVTQTPKHLITATGQRVTLRCSPRSGDLSVYWYQQSLDQGLQFLIQYYNGEERAKGNILERFSAQQFPDLHSELNLSSLELGDSALYFCASSGVQGGYTFGSGTRLTVV.

Remarks on this clone: A read error may account for a junction end that differs from germline. The J gene is TRBJ2-3, the V gene TRBV7-9, with 8 nucleotides matching TRBD2. This CDR3 is 13 amino acids long. Germline V CDR1 and CDR2: SEHNR, FQNEAQ (reference sequence). CDR3 loop: CASSLAGVDTQYF. As DNA, the CDR3 is TGTGCCAGCAGCCTAGCGGGCGTAGATACGCAGTATTTT.

The genes are TRBV5-8 and TRBJ2-7, with D unclear. Looked up from germline, CDR1 is SGHTS and CDR2 is YDEGEE. Trimming took 5 bases from V and 2 from J, leaving 8 bases between them. The CDR3 extends over 12 amino acids. The CDR3 spells CASSGPPYEQYF. For the CDR3, the DNA is TGTGCCAGCAGTGGGCCACCCTACGAGCAGTACTTC.

This sequence joins TRBV4-3 and TRBJ2-3; D gene unclear. V lost 3 bases to trimming and J lost 1 base, with 8 bases between them. Germline CDR1 LGHNA, CDR2 YSLEER. This CDR3 has 14 residues. The CDR3 coding sequence is TGCGCCAGCAGCCAGACTTCCCGCACAGATACGCAGTATTTT. Translated, it gives CASSQTSRTDTQYF.

The sample holds one count of this clone. This chain joins TRBV28 and TRBJ2-7; D remains ambiguous. CDR1 is MDHEN, CDR2 SYDVKM, per germline. The CDR3 totals 14 residues. Between the trimmed V and J ends, which lost 1 base and 2 bases, there was a span of 9 bases. CDR3 residues: CASSLSLPTYEQYF. The CDR3 DNA reads as TGTGCCAGCAGTTTATCCCTACCGACCTACGAGCAGTACTTC.